The 10 T cell receptor beta chains below all came from one sample that was sequenced in a study of cytomegalovirus exposure and HLA in healthy donors (TCRdb year 2017). The library relied on the immunoSEQ multiplex PCR assay. For the multiplex PCR, a mixture combining 60 forward primers for TCR Vbeta segments and 13 reverse primers for TCR Jbeta segments was used. Not all clones reach the TCRdb copy of this immuneACCESS table, which keeps in-frame sequences only. Checked studies attribute under half of the gap to unresolved V genes and leave the rest unexplained. This sample holds some 180,000 clones; around 80% were observed only once. The ten largest clones add up to around 1.9% of the sample. Sequenced material: PBMCs. These receptors were taken from a woman aged 25 to 39 in good health and CMV-seronegative.

The chain combines TRBV9 with TRBJ1-6, with D perhaps TRBD1 (5 bases). CDR1 is SGDLS and CDR2 is YYNGEE in the germline V gene. This CDR3 region has 13 residues. Between the trimmed V and J ends, which lost 3 bases and 7 bases, there was a span of 8 bases. The CDR3 region is CASSDYRNSPLHF. CDR3 nucleotides: TGTGCCAGCAGCGACTACAGGAATTCACCCCTCCACTTT.

J is TRBJ2-7 and V is TRBV28; TRBD1 agrees at 10 bases. CDR3 length: 15 residues. Germline CDR1 and CDR2: MDHEN and SYDVKM. Unmatched junction bases numbered 7, after V lost 2 bases and J lost 6 bases. This CDR3 reads CASSLRGQGNGEQYF. Written as DNA, the CDR3 is TGTGCCAGCAGTTTAAGGGGACAGGGGAACGGCGAGCAGTACTTC.

This clone was detected a few times. J is TRBJ2-2 and V is TRBV2; 7 bases agree with TRBD1. Germline trimming cut 5 bases from V and 0 bases from J; bases unmatched to any gene: 6. CDR3 size: 16 residues. Per the germline V gene, CDR1 is SNHLY and CDR2 is FYNNEI. The CDR3, as DNA: TGTGCCAGCAGTCATGGGACAGAGACGAACACCGGGGAGCTGTTTTTT. Residues: CASSHGTETNTGELFF.

The chain carries TRBV9 and TRBJ2-4; 7 bases are shared with TRBD1. CDR3 length equals 14 residues. V trimming: 2 bases; J trimming: 8 bases; junction bases outside the gene matches: 7. From germline, CDR1 is SGDLS and CDR2 YYNGEE. The CDR3 nucleotides read TGTGCCAGCAGCGTGGACAGGTCATGGGACATTCAGTACTTC. This translates into CASSVDRSWDIQYF.

The chain has TRBV27 and TRBJ2-5, with no clear D. Trimming left V 5 bases short and J 1 base short, with 8 bases between. This CDR3 has 13 amino acids. CDR1 is MNHEY, CDR2 SMNVEV, per germline (reference sequence). As DNA, the CDR3 is TGTGCCAGCAGTCCCCTCCTCCAAGAGACCCAGTACTTC. Its protein is CASSPLLQETQYF.

This clone was recorded a few times. This sequence joins TRBV5-1 and TRBJ2-1, with TRBD1 identical over 7 bases. Germline V gene lookup returns CDR1 SGHRS and CDR2 YFSETQ. V was pared by 4 bases and J by 10 bases, with 8 bases of the junction left unmatched. The CDR3 loop spans 13 amino acids. For the CDR3, the DNA is TGCGCCAGCAGCACCTCGACAGGGTACGAGCAGTTCTTC. Its translation: CASSTSTGYEQFF.

This sequence joins TRBV4-3 and TRBJ2-4; 7 nucleotides agree with TRBD1. CDR1 LGHNA and CDR2 YSLEER come from the germline V gene. CDR3 length equals 16 residues. The V segment lost 4 bases and the J segment 0 bases; nucleotides outside the gene matches: 6. CDR3 sequence reads: CASSLGQALAKNIQYF. The DNA for the CDR3 is TGCGCCAGCAGCCTAGGACAGGCCCTAGCCAAAAACATTCAGTACTTC.

This sequence joins TRBV6-1 and TRBJ2-1, with D possibly matching TRBD1 (5 bases). Germline assignment: CDR1 MNHNS and CDR2 SASEGT. V lost 7 bases and J 11 bases, leaving 21 bases between the germline ends. The CDR3 is 14 amino acids. CDR3 loop: CASNPPRQGTQQFF. The CDR3 bases are TGTGCCAGCAACCCCCCCAGGCAGGGCACTCAGCAGTTCTTC.

This clone was recorded a few times. The chain joins TRBV5-1 to TRBJ2-7, with TRBD1 identical over 8 bases. CDR3 length: 15 amino acids. V shed 4 bases and J 4 bases; nucleotides not matched to a gene: 10. The germline gives CDR1 SGHRS, CDR2 YFSETQ. CDR3 residues: CASSDSTGVVYEQYF. CDR3 coding DNA: TGCGCCAGCAGCGATTCGACAGGGGTGGTTTACGAGCAGTACTTC.

The V and J genes are TRBV5-4 and TRBJ2-7; TRBD1 aligns across 8 bases. The CDR3 consists of 13 residues. J was trimmed by 2 bases and V by 3 bases; bases with no gene match: 1. In germline, CDR1 is SGHNT, CDR2 YYREEE (reference sequence). The CDR3 DNA reads as TGTGCCAGCAGCTGGACAGGGACCTACGAGCAGTACTTC. Translation gives CASSWTGTYEQYF.